This T cell receptor beta chain stems from a study of Ad26.COV2.S vaccination and SARS-CoV-2 variants. Assay: immunoSEQ multiplex PCR; the TCRdb copy retains only in-frame clones and omits some. This table holds some 300,000 clones, approximately 80% found once. Described treatment: approximately 18 received Ad26.COV2.S at low or high dose, single or two shots; 5 received placebo; per-sample allocation not given. Specimens were obtained on day 63 following the first vaccine or placebo injection. CDR3 length equals 16 residues. Germline assignment: CDR1 MRHNA and CDR2 SNTAGT. With 5 bases clipped from V and 0 bases from J, the junction kept 3 bases outside the gene matches.

The specimen was peripheral blood, collected in a trial of Ad26.COV2.S vaccine versus placebo. The V gene is TRBV6-4, the J gene TRBJ2-1, with 11 bases matching TRBD2. This receptor was identified in a person between 18 and 59 years old who received the Ad26.COV2.S COVID-19 vaccine or a placebo. The CDR3 loop is CASSSLAGGSYNEQFF. The CDR3 coding sequence is TGTGCCAGCAGTTCTCTAGCGGGGGGCTCCTACAATGAGCAGTTCTTC.